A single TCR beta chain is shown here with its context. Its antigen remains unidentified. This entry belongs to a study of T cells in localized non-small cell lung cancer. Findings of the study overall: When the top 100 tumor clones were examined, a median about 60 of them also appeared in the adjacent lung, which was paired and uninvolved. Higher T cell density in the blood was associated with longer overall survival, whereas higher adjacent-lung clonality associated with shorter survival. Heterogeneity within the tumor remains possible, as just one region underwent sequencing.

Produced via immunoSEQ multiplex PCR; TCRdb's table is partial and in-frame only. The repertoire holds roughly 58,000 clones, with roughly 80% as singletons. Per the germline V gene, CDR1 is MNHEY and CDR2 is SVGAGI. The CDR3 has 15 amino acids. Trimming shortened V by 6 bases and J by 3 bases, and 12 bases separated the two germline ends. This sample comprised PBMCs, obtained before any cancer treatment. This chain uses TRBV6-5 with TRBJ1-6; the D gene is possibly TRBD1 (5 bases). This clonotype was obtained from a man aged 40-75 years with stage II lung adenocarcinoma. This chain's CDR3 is CASREDTDYNSPLHF. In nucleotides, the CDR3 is TGTGCCAGCAGGGAGGACACCGACTATAATTCACCCCTCCACTTT.